This T cell receptor beta chain appears in the sequencing data of a study of OX40 agonist ivuxolimab in advanced cancers. About the study: The drug used for patients, ivuxolimab, was an agonistic anti-OX40 (CD134) antibody. Dose-escalation patients were diagnosed with hepatocellular carcinoma, melanoma, renal cell cancer or head and neck cancer. Study conclusions and caveats: Expanded clones belonging to CD8+ T cells outnumbered, on average, those of CD4+.

As for this clone: Its antigen is not known.

This CDR3 spans 16 amino acids. Looked up from germline, CDR1 is MNHNY and CDR2 is SVGAGI (reference sequence). Trimming removed 2 bases at V and 4 bases at J, with 17 bases between. Assay: immunoSEQ multiplex PCR; the TCRdb copy retains only in-frame clones and omits some. Here the sample spans just over 90,000 clones, under 95% being singletons. It was autoimmune disease history or systemic immunosuppression that excluded patients. The clonotype was recovered from an adult with an advanced solid tumor such as melanoma, head and neck, liver or kidney cancer. The chain is built from TRBV6-6 and TRBJ1-2, with a weak D call TRBD1 (5 bases). The sample was CD4+ or CD8+ T cells sorted from blood, taken in a trial of the OX40 agonist ivuxolimab. The CDR3: CASSYTPTGRGYGYTF. The CDR3 DNA follows: TGTGCCAGCAGTTACACTCCTACAGGTCGAGGCTATGGCTACACCTTC.